The entry below gives a single T cell receptor beta chain sequence along with its context. Its binding antigen is unknown. No base-level quality is on record; no much larger clone is a single base apart. The data stem from a study of blood T cells in healthy people across ages (dated by TCRdb to about 2015). Study-level background: In model experiments, template switching captured about one uniquely barcoded TCR beta cDNA molecule for every two T cells. Donors of different ages were randomly distributed across sequencing lanes to avoid experimental bias. The study measured age-related changes in TCR beta repertoire diversity using deep sequencing normalized with unique cDNA molecular identifiers. The study analyzed two additional independent replicas of 1 million unique cDNA reads from the same blood draw for two donors, one aged 18 to 29 and one aged 80 or older. Donors were grouped into four age groups: young (average 16 years), middle-aged (under 40), aged (62) and long-lived (about 82). The full study reports these points: Conclusive comparison of naive and antigen-experienced compartments was prevented by the profiling of bulk unsorted PBMCs. Observed TCR beta diversity correlated strongly with the percentage of naive T cells measured by flow cytometry. Donor CMV infection status was unknown, potentially confounding age-related changes in expanded clonotypes. Estimates of total diversity based on one million sequenced T cells were considered lower bounds and underestimates. Observed TCR beta diversity per million T cells fell roughly linearly with age, and a significant reduction was already apparent by age roughly 40. Compared with the aged group, more naive CD4+ T cells, fewer expanded clones and increased TCR diversity were shown by the long-lived group, suggesting age selection.

Including the terminal cysteine and phenylalanine, the CDR3 comprises 15 residues. Just CDR3 DNA is preserved here, 45 bases in frame from base 1. Per the germline V gene, SGHTA is the CDR1 and FQGNSA is the CDR2. Trimming removed 4 bases from V and 6 bases from J; the gene matches leave 5 bases unexplained. Receptors were amplified or captured by 5' RACE. Sequencing used an Illumina HiSeq 2500. A second roughly 6 to 11 cycle PCR used a sample-barcoded 5' primer and a J-beta primer mix. A unique molecular identifier was introduced onto each TCR beta cDNA molecule by a template-switch 5' adaptor carrying 12 random nucleotides. Each sample yielded at least 2.5 million CDR3-containing paired-end reads. First-strand cDNA was synthesized from all RNA with the Mint cDNA synthesis kit, primed by a TRBC-specific oligonucleotide. After uracil-DNA glycosylase treatment, a first 18-cycle PCR used universal primers M1SS and BC2_uni_R on all cDNA. The authors processed their data as follows. For normalization, 1 million high-quality reads were randomly selected from each sample, with every read carrying a distinct molecular identifier. Reads with shared molecular identifiers were discarded instead of being binned into consensus sequences. MiTCR, run with a Q25 quality threshold and the strictest error-elimination algorithm, handled CDR3 identification, clonotype clustering and error correction. A nonparametric unseen species model with Euler transformation was used to estimate lower-bound total TCR beta diversity. TCRdb redid the processing of the public reads, applying fastp at Q25 and MiXCR, and retained in-frame beta chains. Entries that share a CDR3 protein sequence are merged under the most common genes and DNA. The V and J calls were determined by TCRdb, not by the authors. Present in this sample are hundreds of thousands of distinct CDR3 sequences, more than 50% of which were seen just once. The top ten hold roughly 25% of the sample.

Systemically healthy Caucasian individuals from Russia, 35 to 50 in total and aged about 6 to 90 years, were included as donors. Around 10 milliliters of peripheral blood were drawn from each donor into EDTA-treated Vacutainer tubes. Ficoll-Paque density-gradient centrifugation was used to isolate PBMCs, with at least 6 million per sample. Total RNA, at least 5 micrograms per sample, was extracted from PBMCs with Trizol reagent. For every donor, flow cytometry on a PBMC aliquot measured the percentage of naive CD45RAhigh/CD27high T cells. The V gene is TRBV7-2 and the J gene is TRBJ2-1; 11 central nucleotides agree with TRBD2. This sequence was found in a man aged 40-55 years in good health. The material sequenced was blood. The DNA sequence is as follows: TGTGCCAGCAGCTATAGCGGGGGGGCCCCCAATGAGCAGTTCTTC. Its protein is CASSYSGGAPNEQFF.